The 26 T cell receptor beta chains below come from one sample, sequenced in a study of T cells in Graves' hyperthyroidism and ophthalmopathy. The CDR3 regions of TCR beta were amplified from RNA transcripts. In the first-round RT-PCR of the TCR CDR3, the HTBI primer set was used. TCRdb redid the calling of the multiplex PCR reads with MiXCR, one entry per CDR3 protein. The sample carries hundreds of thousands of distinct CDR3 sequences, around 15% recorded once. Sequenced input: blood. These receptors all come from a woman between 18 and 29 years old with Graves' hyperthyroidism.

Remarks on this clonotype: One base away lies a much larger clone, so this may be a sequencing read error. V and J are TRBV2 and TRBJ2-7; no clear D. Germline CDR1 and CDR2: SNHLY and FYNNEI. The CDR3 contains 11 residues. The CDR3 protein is CASSVGNEQHF. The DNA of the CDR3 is TGTGCCAGCAGTGTGGGGAACGAGCAGCACTTC.

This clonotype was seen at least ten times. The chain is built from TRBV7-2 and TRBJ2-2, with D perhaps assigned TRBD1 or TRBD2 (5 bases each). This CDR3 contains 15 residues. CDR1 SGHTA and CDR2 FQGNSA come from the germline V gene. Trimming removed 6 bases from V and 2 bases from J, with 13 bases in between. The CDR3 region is CASSSGRPNTGELFF. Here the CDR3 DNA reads TGTGCCAGCAGTTCGGGACGGCCAAACACCGGGGAGCTGTTTTTT. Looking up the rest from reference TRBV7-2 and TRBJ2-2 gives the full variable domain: GAGVSQSPSNKVTEKGKDVELRCDPISGHTALYWYRQSLGQGLEFLIYFQGNSAPDKSGLPSDRFSAERTGGSVSTLTIQRTQQEDSAVYLCASSSGRPNTGELFFGEGSRLTVL.

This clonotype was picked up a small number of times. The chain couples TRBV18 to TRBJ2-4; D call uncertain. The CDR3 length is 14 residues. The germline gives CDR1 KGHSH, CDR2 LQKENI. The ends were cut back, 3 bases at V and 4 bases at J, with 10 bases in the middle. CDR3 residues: CASSPGLTKNIQYF. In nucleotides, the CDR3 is TGTGCCAGCTCACCGGGCCTTACGAAAAACATTCAGTACTTC.

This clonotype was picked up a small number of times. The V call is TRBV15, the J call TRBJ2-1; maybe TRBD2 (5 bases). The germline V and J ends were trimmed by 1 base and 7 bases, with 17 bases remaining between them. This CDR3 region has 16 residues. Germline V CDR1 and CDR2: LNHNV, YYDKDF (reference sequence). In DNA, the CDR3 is TGTGCCACCAGCAGAGTTGAGGGAAGACGGTTTAATGAGCAGTTCTTC. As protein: CATSRVEGRRFNEQFF.

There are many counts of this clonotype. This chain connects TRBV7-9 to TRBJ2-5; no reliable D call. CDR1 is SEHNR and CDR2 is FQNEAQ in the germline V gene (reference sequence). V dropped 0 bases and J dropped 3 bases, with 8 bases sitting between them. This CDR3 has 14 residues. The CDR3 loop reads CASSLANREETQYF. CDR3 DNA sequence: TGTGCCAGCAGCTTAGCGAATAGGGAAGAGACCCAGTACTTC. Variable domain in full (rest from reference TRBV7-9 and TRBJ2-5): DTGVSQNPRHKITKRGQNVTFRCDPISEHNRLYWYRQTLGQGPEFLTYFQNEAQLEKSRLLSDRFSAERPKGSFSTLEIQRTEQGDSAMYLCASSLANREETQYFGPGTRLLVL.

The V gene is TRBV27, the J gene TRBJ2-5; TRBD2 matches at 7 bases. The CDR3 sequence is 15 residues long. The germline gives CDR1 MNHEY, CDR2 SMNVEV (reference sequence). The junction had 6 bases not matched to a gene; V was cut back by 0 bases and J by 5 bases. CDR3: CASSLSAWGGETQYF. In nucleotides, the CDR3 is TGTGCCAGCAGTTTATCGGCTTGGGGGGGGGAGACCCAGTACTTC.

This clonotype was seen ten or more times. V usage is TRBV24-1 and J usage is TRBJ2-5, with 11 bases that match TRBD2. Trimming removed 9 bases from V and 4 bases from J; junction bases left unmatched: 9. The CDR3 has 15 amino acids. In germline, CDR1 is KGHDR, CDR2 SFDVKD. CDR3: CATANPLAGGETQYF. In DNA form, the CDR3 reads TGTGCCACCGCAAACCCTCTAGCGGGAGGAGAGACCCAGTACTTC.

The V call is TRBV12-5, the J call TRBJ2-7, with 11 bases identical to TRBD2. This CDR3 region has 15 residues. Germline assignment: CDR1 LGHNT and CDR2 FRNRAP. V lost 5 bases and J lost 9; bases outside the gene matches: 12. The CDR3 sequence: CASGLGLAETLWQYF. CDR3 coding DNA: TGTGCTAGTGGTCTGGGACTAGCGGAGACCTTGTGGCAGTACTTC. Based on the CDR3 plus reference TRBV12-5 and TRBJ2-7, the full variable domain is DARVTQTPRHKVTEMGQEVTMRCQPILGHNTVFWYRQTMMQGLELLAYFRNRAPLDDSGMPKDRFSAEMPDATLATLKIQPSEPRDSAVYFCASGLGLAETLWQYFGPGTRLTVT.

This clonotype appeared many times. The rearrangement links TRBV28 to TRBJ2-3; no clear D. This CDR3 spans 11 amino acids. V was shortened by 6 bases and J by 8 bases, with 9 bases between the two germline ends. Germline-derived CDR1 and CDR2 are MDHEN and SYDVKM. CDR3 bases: TGTGCCAGCAGCTTAAAGGGTACGCAGTATTTT. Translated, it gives CASSLKGTQYF. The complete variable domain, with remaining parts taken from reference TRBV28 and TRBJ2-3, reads DVKVTQSSRYLVKRTGEKVFLECVQDMDHENMFWYRQDPGLGLRLIYFSYDVKMKEKGDIPEGYSVSREKKERFSLILESASTNQTSMYLCASSLKGTQYFGPGTRLTVL.

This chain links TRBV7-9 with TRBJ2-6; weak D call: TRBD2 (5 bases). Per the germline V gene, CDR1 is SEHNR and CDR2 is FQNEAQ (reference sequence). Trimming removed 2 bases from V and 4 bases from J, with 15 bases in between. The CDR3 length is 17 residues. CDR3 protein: CASSLKISGEGANVLTF. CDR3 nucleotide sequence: TGTGCCAGCAGCTTAAAGATCAGCGGAGAGGGGGCCAACGTCCTGACTTTC.

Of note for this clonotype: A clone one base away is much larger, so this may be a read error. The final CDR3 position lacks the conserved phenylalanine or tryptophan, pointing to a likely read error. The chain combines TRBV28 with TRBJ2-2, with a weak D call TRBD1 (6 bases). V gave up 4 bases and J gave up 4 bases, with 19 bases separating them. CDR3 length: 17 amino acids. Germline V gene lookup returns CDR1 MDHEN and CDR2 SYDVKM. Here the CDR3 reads CASSYPFTGRVTGELFL. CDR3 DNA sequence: TGTGCCAGCAGTTACCCCTTCACAGGGCGGGTCACCGGGGAGCTGTTTCTT.

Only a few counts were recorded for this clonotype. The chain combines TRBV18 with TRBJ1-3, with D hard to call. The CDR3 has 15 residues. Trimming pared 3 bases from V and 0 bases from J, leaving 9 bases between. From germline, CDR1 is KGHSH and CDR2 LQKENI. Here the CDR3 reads CASSPAGGSGNTIYF. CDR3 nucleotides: TGTGCCAGCTCACCGGCAGGAGGCTCTGGAAACACCATATATTTT.

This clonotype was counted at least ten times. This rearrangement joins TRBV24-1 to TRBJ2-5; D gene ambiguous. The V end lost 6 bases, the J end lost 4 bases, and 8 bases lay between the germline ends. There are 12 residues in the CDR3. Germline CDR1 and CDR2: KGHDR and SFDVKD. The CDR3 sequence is CATSLGPETQYF. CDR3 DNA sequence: TGTGCCACCAGTCTGGGTCCAGAGACCCAGTACTTC.

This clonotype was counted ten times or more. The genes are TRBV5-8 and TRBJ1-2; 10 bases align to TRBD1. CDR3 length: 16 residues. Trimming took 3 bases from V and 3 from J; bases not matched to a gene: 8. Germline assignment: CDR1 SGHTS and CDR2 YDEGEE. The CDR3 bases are TGTGCCAGCAGCTGGAGTGGGGACAGGGGACACTATGGCTACACCTTC. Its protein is CASSWSGDRGHYGYTF. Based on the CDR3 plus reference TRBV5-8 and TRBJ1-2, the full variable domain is EAGVTQSPTHLIKTRGQQATLRCSPISGHTSVYWYQQALGLGLQFLLWYDEGEERNRGNFPPRFSGRQFPNYSSELNVNALELEDSALYLCASSWSGDRGHYGYTFGSGTRLTVV.

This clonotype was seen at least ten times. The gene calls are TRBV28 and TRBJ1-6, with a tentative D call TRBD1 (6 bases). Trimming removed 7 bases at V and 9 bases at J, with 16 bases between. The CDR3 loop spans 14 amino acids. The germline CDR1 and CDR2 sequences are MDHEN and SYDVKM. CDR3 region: CASKYQGTGSPLHF. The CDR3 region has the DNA TGTGCCAGCAAATATCAGGGGACGGGTTCACCCCTCCACTTT.

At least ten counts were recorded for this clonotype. The CDR3 DNA reads as TGTGCCAGCAGCTCGCCGGGGAGCGGGACTTACAATGAGCAGTTCTTC. Protein sequence: CASSSPGSGTYNEQFF. The gene calls are TRBV11-2 and TRBJ2-1; 7 bases match TRBD2. The CDR3 consists of 16 residues. The germline V gene has CDR1 SGHAT and CDR2 FQNNGV. J lost 4 bases, V lost 4 bases, and 10 bases had no gene match.

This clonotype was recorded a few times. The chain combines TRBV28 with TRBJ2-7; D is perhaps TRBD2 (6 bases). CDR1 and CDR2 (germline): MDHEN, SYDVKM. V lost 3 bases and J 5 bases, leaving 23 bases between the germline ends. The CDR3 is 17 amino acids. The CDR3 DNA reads TGTGCCAGCAGTTTGTATTCGTTAGGGACTCCCGACCACGAGCAGTACTTC. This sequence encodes CASSLYSLGTPDHEQYF.

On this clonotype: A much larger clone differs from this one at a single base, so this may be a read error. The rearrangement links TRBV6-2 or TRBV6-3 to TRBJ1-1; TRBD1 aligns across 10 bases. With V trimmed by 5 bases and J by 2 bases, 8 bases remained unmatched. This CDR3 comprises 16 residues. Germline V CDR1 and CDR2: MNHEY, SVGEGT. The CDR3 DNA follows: TGTGCCAGCAGTCCTGGAGGGACAGGGGTAAACACTGAAGCTTTCTTT. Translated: CASSPGGTGVNTEAFF.

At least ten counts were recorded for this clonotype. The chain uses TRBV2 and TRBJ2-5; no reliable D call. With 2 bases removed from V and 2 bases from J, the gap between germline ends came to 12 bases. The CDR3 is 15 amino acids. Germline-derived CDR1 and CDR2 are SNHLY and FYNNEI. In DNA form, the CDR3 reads TGTGCCAGCAGTGAATGGGGAACGACTCAAGAGACCCAGTACTTC. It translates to CASSEWGTTQETQYF. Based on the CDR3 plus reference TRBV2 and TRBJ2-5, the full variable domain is EPEVTQTPSHQVTQMGQEVILRCVPISNHLYFYWYRQILGQKVEFLVSFYNNEISEKSEIFDDQFSVERPDGSNFTLKIRSTKLEDSAMYFCASSEWGTTQETQYFGPGTRLLVL.

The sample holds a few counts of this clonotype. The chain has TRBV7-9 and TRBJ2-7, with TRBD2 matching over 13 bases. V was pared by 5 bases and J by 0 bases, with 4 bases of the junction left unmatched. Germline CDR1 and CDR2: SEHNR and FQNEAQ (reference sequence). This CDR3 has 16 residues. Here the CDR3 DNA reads TGTGCCAGCAGCCCGGGGACTAGCGGGAACTCCTACGAGCAGTACTTC. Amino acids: CASSPGTSGNSYEQYF.

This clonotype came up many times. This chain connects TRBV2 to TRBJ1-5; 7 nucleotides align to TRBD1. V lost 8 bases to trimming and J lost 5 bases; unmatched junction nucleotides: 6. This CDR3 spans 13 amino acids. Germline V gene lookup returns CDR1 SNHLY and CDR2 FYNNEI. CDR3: CASRGQIYQPQHF. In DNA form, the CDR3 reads TGTGCCAGCCGGGGACAGATCTATCAGCCCCAGCATTTT.

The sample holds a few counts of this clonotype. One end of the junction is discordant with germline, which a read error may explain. The CDR3, as DNA: TGTACCAGCAGTTTAGGGACAGGGGGAACTGAAGCTTTCTTT. This translates into CTSSLGTGGTEAFF. The genes are TRBV12-3 or TRBV12-4 and TRBJ1-1, with 11 bases fitting TRBD1. This CDR3 has 14 residues.

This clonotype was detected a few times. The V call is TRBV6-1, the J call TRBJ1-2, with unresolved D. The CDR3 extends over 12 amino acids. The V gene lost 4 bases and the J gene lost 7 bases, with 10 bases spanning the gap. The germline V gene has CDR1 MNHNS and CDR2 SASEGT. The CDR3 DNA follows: TGTGCCAGCAGTGGGGCGCTTAGTGGCTACACCTTC. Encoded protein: CASSGALSGYTF.

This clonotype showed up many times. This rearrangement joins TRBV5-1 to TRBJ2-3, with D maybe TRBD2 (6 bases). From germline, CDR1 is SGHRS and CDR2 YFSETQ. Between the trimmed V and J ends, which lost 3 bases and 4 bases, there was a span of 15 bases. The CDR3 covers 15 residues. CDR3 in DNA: TGCGCCAGCAGCTCGGAGGGGCAAGGTCCAGATACGCAGTATTTT. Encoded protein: CASSSEGQGPDTQYF. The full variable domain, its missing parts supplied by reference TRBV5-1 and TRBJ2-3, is KAGVTQTPRYLIKTRGQQVTLSCSPISGHRSVSWYQQTPGQGLQFLFEYFSETQRNKGNFPGRFSGRQFSNSRSEMNVSTLELGDSALYLCASSSEGQGPDTQYFGPGTRLTVL.

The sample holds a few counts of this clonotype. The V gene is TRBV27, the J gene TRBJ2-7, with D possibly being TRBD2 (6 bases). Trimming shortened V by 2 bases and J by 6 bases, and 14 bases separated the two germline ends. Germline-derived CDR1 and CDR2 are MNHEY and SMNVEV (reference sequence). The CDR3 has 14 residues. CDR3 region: CASSLAAGRGEQYF. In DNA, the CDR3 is TGTGCCAGCAGTTTAGCGGCGGGGCGCGGCGAGCAGTACTTC.

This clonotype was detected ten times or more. The CDR3 protein is CASSRRVGTEAFF. In DNA form, the CDR3 reads TGTGCCAGCAGCCGCAGGGTTGGGACTGAAGCTTTCTTT. The V and J genes are TRBV7-2 and TRBJ1-1, with D tentatively TRBD1 (5 bases). V was trimmed by 5 bases and J by 5 bases, leaving 12 bases between them. CDR3 length equals 13 residues. Looked up from germline, CDR1 is SGHTA and CDR2 is FQGNSA.